This T cell receptor beta chain was documented in a study of blood T cell repertoires in COVID-19. The CDR3 extends over 15 amino acids. Germline values: CDR1 MNHEY, CDR2 SMNVEV (reference sequence). Trimming took off 6 bases at V and 6 bases at J, with 17 bases between the two ends. The repertoire was sequenced with immunoSEQ multiplex PCR; TCRdb's copy has only in-frame clones and lacks some. This repertoire shows some 250,000 clones, around 87% found once; its top ten account for 3% to 4%. The TCR comes from a middle-aged woman with acute COVID-19. The chain links TRBV27 to TRBJ2-2, with a weak D call TRBD2 (6 bases). Input material: PBMCs or T cells enriched from blood (not recorded which). The CDR3 region is CASRRDVGGSGELFF. The CDR3 bases are TGTGCCAGCAGGCGGGACGTTGGAGGCTCCGGGGAGCTGTTTTTT.